A selection of T cell receptor beta chains follows, all from one sample in a study of OX40 agonist ivuxolimab in advanced cancers. The table came from immunoSEQ multiplex PCR; TCRdb's copy has only in-frame clones and leaves some out. The sample holds 55,000 to 80,000 clones, about 88% seen once. Material: CD4+ or CD8+ T cells sorted from blood, obtained in a trial of the OX40 agonist ivuxolimab. The origin of the receptors is an adult with an advanced solid tumor such as melanoma, head and neck, liver or kidney cancer. Both conserved end residues are part of each CDR3. The order of the fields is D gene, clone size, J gene, V gene, CDR3 DNA, CDR3 protein. The D gene is left open where the match is weak. Clone size is given for some rows only: seen once, a few or many times, or a class if the clone is expanded.

D gene: NA
clone size: NA
J gene: TRBJ1-3
V gene: TRBV18
CDR3 DNA: TGTGCCAGCTCACCTGGTGGCCCTGATGTCTCTGGAAACACCATATATTTT
CDR3 protein: CASSPGGPDVSGNTIYF

D gene: TRBD1
clone size: NA
J gene: TRBJ2-1
V gene: TRBV4-3
CDR3 DNA: TGCGCCAGCAGCCAAGACGGGACAGGGGTGTACAATGAGCAGTTCTTC
CDR3 protein: CASSQDGTGVYNEQFF

D gene: NA
clone size: NA
J gene: TRBJ1-1
V gene: TRBV5-4
CDR3 DNA: TGTGCCAGCAGCTCTTCGCAGGGGAGCACTGAAGCTTTCTTT
CDR3 protein: CASSSSQGSTEAFF

D gene: NA
clone size: few
J gene: TRBJ1-3
V gene: TRBV28
CDR3 DNA: TGTGCCAGCAGTTCTCAGTCTACTGGAAACACCATATATTTT
CDR3 protein: CASSSQSTGNTIYF

D gene: TRBD2
clone size: NA
J gene: TRBJ2-4
V gene: TRBV4-1
CDR3 DNA: TGCGCCAGCAGCCTGAGGGGGCTAGCGGGAGGCCCAGTCATTCAGTACTTC
CDR3 protein: CASSLRGLAGGPVIQYF

D gene: NA
clone size: NA
J gene: TRBJ1-5
V gene: TRBV28
CDR3 DNA: TGTGCCAGCGTAGAGGGAGGGGCAGGGCCCCAGCATTTT
CDR3 protein: CASVEGGAGPQHF

D gene: NA
clone size: NA
J gene: TRBJ2-5
V gene: TRBV29-1
CDR3 DNA: TGCAGCGACACCGGGACAAACGTCGGGGAGACCCAGTACTTC
CDR3 protein: CSDTGTNVGETQYF

D gene: NA
clone size: NA
J gene: TRBJ2-2
V gene: TRBV5-5
CDR3 DNA: TGTGCCAGCAGCATCCGGGACCCGTTCTCCGGGGAGCTGTTTTTT
CDR3 protein: CASSIRDPFSGELFF

D gene: TRBD2
clone size: NA
J gene: TRBJ2-1
V gene: TRBV11-2
CDR3 DNA: TGTGCCAGCAGCTTATGGGGAGGGGCTAGCGGGAGTATTGTCAATGAGCAGTTCTTC
CDR3 protein: CASSLWGGASGSIVNEQFF

D gene: NA
clone size: NA
J gene: TRBJ2-7
V gene: TRBV28
CDR3 DNA: TGTGCCAGCACCTGCTACGAGCAGTACTTC
CDR3 protein: CASTCYEQYF

D gene: TRBD1
clone size: NA
J gene: TRBJ2-2
V gene: TRBV2
CDR3 DNA: TGTGCCAGCAGGGAGACAGGGGGATCGAACACCGGGGAGCTGTTTTTT
CDR3 protein: CASRETGGSNTGELFF

D gene: NA
clone size: NA
J gene: TRBJ2-2
V gene: TRBV6-5
CDR3 DNA: TGTGCCAGCAAAGAGAGTGCGAACACCGGGGAGCTGTTTTTT
CDR3 protein: CASKESANTGELFF

D gene: NA
clone size: NA
J gene: TRBJ1-3
V gene: TRBV4-1
CDR3 DNA: TGCGCCAGCAGCCAAGACTGGGTTTCTGGAAACACCATATATTTT
CDR3 protein: CASSQDWVSGNTIYF

D gene: TRBD1
clone size: NA
J gene: TRBJ2-5
V gene: TRBV7-2
CDR3 DNA: TGTGCCAGCAGGACGACAGGGGGCGCAGAGACCCAGTACTTC
CDR3 protein: CASRTTGGAETQYF

D gene: TRBD1
clone size: NA
J gene: TRBJ2-1
V gene: TRBV9
CDR3 DNA: TGTGCCAGCAGCCCTAACGTACAGGGGGTATACAATGAGCAGTTCTTC
CDR3 protein: CASSPNVQGVYNEQFF

D gene: NA
clone size: NA
J gene: TRBJ2-2
V gene: TRBV25-1
CDR3 DNA: TGTGCCAGCAGTGATCGGCCGGGGAACACCGGGGAGCTGTTTTTT
CDR3 protein: CASSDRPGNTGELFF